This T cell receptor (beta chain) was sequenced in a study of T cells in Graves' hyperthyroidism and ophthalmopathy. The CDR3 is 16 residues long. J gave up 7 bases and V 1 base, and 10 bases lay outside the gene matches. From germline, CDR1 is LNHNV and CDR2 YYDKDF (reference sequence). As to this clonotype: Its antigen is unidentified.

Findings and limits, study-wide: Most clonotypes expanded in the thyroid (above 0.001) were also present in blood.

There were TCR beta CDR3 regions amplified from RNA transcripts. Initially, a first-round RT-PCR of the TCR CDR3 employed the HTBI primer set. Each CDR3 protein is one row after TCRdb ran MiXCR on the multiplex PCR reads. Found here are some 440,000 distinct CDR3 sequences, 15% to 19% of them singletons; the top ten hold 7.5% to 8%. The PBMCs studied were ones that came from 9 to 10 ml fresh peripheral blood. The clonotype was recovered from a woman under 30 with Graves' hyperthyroidism. Sequencing input: blood. The V and J genes are TRBV15 and TRBJ2-3; 8 bases align to TRBD1. In DNA, the CDR3 is TGTGCCACCAGCAGAGCCCCCGGGACAGGCCTACATACGCAGTATTTT. This translates into CATSRAPGTGLHTQYF.